The T cell receptor beta chain described here comes from a study of CD8+ T cells in alopecia areata. On the study more broadly: The study gave treated patients oral tofacitinib at 5 to 10 mg twice daily.

cDNA serving as the sequencing template came from extracted, reverse transcribed RNA. Sequencing was performed with immunoSEQ multiplex PCR; in TCRdb, only in-frame clones are kept and a portion is missing. This sample yields about 150,000 clones, of which about three fifths are seen a single time; about 6.8% belongs to the top ten. This clonotype originated in a human donor with alopecia areata. The specimen comprised CD4+ T cells sorted from blood, sampled at week 0.

CDR3 protein: CASRRTGRYNEQFF. The CDR3 nucleotides read TGTGCCAGCAGAAGGACAGGGCGTTACAATGAGCAGTTCTTC. The V gene is TRBV27, the J gene TRBJ2-1; 8 nucleotides match TRBD1. The CDR3 spans 14 residues. The V gene end was trimmed by 6 bases and the J gene end by 4 bases; junction bases not matched to a gene: 5. CDR1 is MNHEY and CDR2 is SMNVEV in the germline V gene (reference sequence).